This TCR beta chain was identified in a study of blood T cell repertoires in COVID-19. Study-level background: COVID-19 samples, acute and convalescent, were from the United States, Italy and Spain. T cells, B-cell-depleted T cells, or PBMCs supplied cDNA or gDNA.

Germline lookup yields CDR1 MDHEN and CDR2 SYDVKM. V shed 5 bases and J shed 8 bases, with 10 bases lying between them. The CDR3 is made up of 13 amino acids. How the authors handled the data: It was from reference gene primer amplification that nucleated cell counts were estimated. TCRdb keeps only in-frame clones here, not all; method: immunoSEQ multiplex PCR. V, J and clone size are taken as reported in that table, and D and trimming were inferred from the DNA itself. The table has about 32,000 clones, around 90% seen once. The clonotype originates from a man between 65 and 85 years old with active or convalescent COVID-19. The rearrangement uses TRBV28 and TRBJ1-6; D gene uncertain. Specimen: peripheral blood. The CDR3 sequence is CASSRPSDSPLHF. In DNA, the CDR3 is TGTGCCAGCAGTCGCCCTTCGGATTCACCCCTCCACTTT.